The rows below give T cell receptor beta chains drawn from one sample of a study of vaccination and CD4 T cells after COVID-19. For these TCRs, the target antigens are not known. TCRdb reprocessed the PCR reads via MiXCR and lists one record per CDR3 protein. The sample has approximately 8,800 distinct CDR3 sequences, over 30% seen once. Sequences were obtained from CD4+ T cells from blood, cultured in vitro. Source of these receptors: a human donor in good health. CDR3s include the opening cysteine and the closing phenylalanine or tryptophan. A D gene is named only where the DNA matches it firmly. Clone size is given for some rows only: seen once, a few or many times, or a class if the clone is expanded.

CDR3 DNA: TGTGCCAGTAGTATAGCCGGACAGGGGGTAAAGGGCACCGGGGAGCTGTTTTTT
CDR3 protein: CASSIAGQGVKGTGELFF
clone size: NA
V gene: TRBV19
J gene: TRBJ2-2
CDR3 length: 18
D gene: TRBD1

CDR3 DNA: TGTGCCAGCAGCTACACCGGGGAGCTGTTTTTT
CDR3 protein: CASSYTGELFF
clone size: NA
V gene: TRBV12-3/TRBV12-4
J gene: TRBJ2-2
CDR3 length: 11
D gene: NA

CDR3 DNA: TGTGCCAGCTCTGCCCGGGGGGAGGGCACTGAAGCTTTCTTT
CDR3 protein: CASSARGEGTEAFF
clone size: NA
V gene: TRBV18
J gene: TRBJ1-1
CDR3 length: 14
D gene: NA

CDR3 DNA: TGCGCCAGCAGTCGACAGGGAATCCACGAGCAGTACTTC
CDR3 protein: CASSRQGIHEQYF
clone size: NA
V gene: TRBV10-1
J gene: TRBJ2-7
CDR3 length: 13
D gene: TRBD1

CDR3 DNA: TGTGCCAGTAGTGCTGGACAGGTTCTTTCCTACGAGCAGTACTTC
CDR3 protein: CASSAGQVLSYEQYF
clone size: NA
V gene: TRBV19
J gene: TRBJ2-7
CDR3 length: 15
D gene: TRBD1

CDR3 DNA: TGCGCCAGCAGCTTGGAAGAGGGCCTCGAGCAGTACTTC
CDR3 protein: CASSLEEGLEQYF
clone size: NA
V gene: TRBV5-1
J gene: TRBJ2-7
CDR3 length: 13
D gene: NA

CDR3 DNA: TGTGCCAGCAGCTTAATAATTTGGGTCAGGGACCTCCAAGAGACCCAGTACTTC
CDR3 protein: CASSLIIWVRDLQETQYF
clone size: few
V gene: TRBV7-8
J gene: TRBJ2-5
CDR3 length: 18
D gene: NA

CDR3 DNA: TGTGCCAGCAGCCCCGGGACAGGATTTTCGGCTGAAGCTTTCTTT
CDR3 protein: CASSPGTGFSAEAFF
clone size: NA
V gene: TRBV7-2
J gene: TRBJ1-1
CDR3 length: 15
D gene: TRBD1

CDR3 DNA: TGTGCCAGCAAGCGGACTGGCGGATCCGGGGGGGAGACCCAGTACTTC
CDR3 protein: CASKRTGGSGGETQYF
clone size: NA
V gene: TRBV2
J gene: TRBJ2-5
CDR3 length: 16
D gene: TRBD2

CDR3 DNA: TGTGCCAGCAAGGGACAGGGGGCACGGCAGCCCCAGCATTTT
CDR3 protein: CASKGQGARQPQHF
clone size: NA
V gene: TRBV6-1
J gene: TRBJ1-5
CDR3 length: 14
D gene: TRBD1

CDR3 DNA: TGTGCCAGCAGTTTAGTCTTAGGGAACCCCTCCTACGAGCAGTACTTC
CDR3 protein: CASSLVLGNPSYEQYF
clone size: few
V gene: TRBV28
J gene: TRBJ2-7
CDR3 length: 16
D gene: NA